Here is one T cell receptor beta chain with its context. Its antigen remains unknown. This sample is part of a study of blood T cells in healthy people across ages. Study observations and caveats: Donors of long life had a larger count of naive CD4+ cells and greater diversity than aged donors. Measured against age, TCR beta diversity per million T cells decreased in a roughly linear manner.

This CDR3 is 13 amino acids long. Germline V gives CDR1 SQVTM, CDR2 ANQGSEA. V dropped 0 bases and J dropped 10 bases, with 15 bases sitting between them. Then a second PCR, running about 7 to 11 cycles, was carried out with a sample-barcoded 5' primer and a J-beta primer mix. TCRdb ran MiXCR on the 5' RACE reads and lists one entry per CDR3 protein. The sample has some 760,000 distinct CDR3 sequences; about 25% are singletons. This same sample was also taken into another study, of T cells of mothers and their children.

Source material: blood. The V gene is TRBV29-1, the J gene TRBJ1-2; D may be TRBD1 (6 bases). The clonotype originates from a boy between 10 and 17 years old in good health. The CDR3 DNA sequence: TGCAGCGTTGAAGATGGACAGTTACTCGCCTACACCTTC. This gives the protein CSVEDGQLLAYTF.